The next 12 T cell receptor beta chains were all read from a single sample in a study of shared clonotypes between healthy human individuals. Sequenced by immunoSEQ multiplex PCR; TCRdb stores in-frame clones only, minus some. The sample carries 2,500,000 or so clones, around nine tenths recorded once. The specimen was naive CD4+ T cells sorted from blood. Subset denoted: CD45RA+ positively selected. These receptors were collected from a man between 18 and 35 years old in good health.

The gene calls are TRBV6-6 and TRBJ2-5; a possible D gene is TRBD2 (5 bases). Trimming took 6 bases from V and 0 from J, leaving 11 bases between them. From germline, CDR1 is MNHNY and CDR2 SVGAGI (reference sequence). The CDR3 totals 14 residues. The CDR3 DNA reads TGTGCCAGCAGGGCCTCGGGAAACCAAGAGACCCAGTACTTC. It encodes CASRASGNQETQYF.

This clone appeared once. The chain couples TRBV7-9 to TRBJ2-7; TRBD1 might be the D (5 bases). V dropped 4 bases and J dropped 6 bases, with 7 bases sitting between them. Germline values: CDR1 SEHNR, CDR2 FQNEAQ (reference sequence). This CDR3 spans 11 amino acids. The CDR3 here is CASSSGLEQYF. CDR3 nucleotide sequence: TGTGCCAGCAGCTCAGGGCTCGAGCAGTACTTC.

This chain links TRBV5-1 with TRBJ2-7, with 9 bases lining up with TRBD1. The CDR3 contains 16 residues. Trimming at V came to 4 bases and at J to 1 base, leaving 9 bases not matched to a gene. Looked up from germline, CDR1 is SGHRS and CDR2 is YFSETQ. CDR3 region: CASSPGTGLLSYEQYF. The CDR3 coding sequence is TGCGCCAGCAGCCCGGGGACAGGGCTCCTATCCTACGAGCAGTACTTC.

This clone has just a few counts. The chain uses TRBV10-1 and TRBJ2-7, with 9 bases matching TRBD1. The CDR3 loop spans 15 amino acids. Per the germline V gene, CDR1 is WNHNN and CDR2 is SYGVQD (reference sequence). V gave up 4 bases and J gave up 5 bases; unmatched junction bases: 9. CDR3 nucleotide sequence: TGCGCCAGCAGTGTCTCTGGGACAGGGAGCAACGAGCAGTACTTC. It encodes CASSVSGTGSNEQYF.

V usage is TRBV10-3 and J usage is TRBJ2-3; D not certain. This CDR3 region has 13 residues. V was cut by 8 bases and J by 5 bases, with 14 bases left in between. CDR1 ENHRY and CDR2 SYGVKD come from the germline V gene. CDR3 residues: CAIGTQEKDTQYF. CDR3 nucleotide sequence: TGTGCCATCGGAACTCAGGAAAAAGATACGCAGTATTTT.

The gene calls are TRBV18 and TRBJ1-1; D gene ambiguous. The CDR3 sequence is 16 residues long. In germline, CDR1 is KGHSH, CDR2 LQKENI. Trimming took 6 bases from V and 4 from J, leaving 21 bases between them. CDR3 coding DNA: TGTGCCAGCTCCCAAGACCGGGCCCCTCTAGCCACTGAAGCTTTCTTT. Its protein is CASSQDRAPLATEAFF.

V usage is TRBV28 and J usage is TRBJ2-7; 11 positions match TRBD1. The CDR3 runs 15 residues. The germline CDR1 and CDR2 sequences are MDHEN and SYDVKM. With V trimmed by 3 bases and J by 2 bases, 3 bases remained unmatched. Written as DNA, the CDR3 is TGTGCCAGCAGTTTGGGGACAGGGGGTACCTACGAGCAGTACTTC. Residues: CASSLGTGGTYEQYF. The entire variable domain, with the rest obtained from reference TRBV28 and TRBJ2-7, is as follows: DVKVTQSSRYLVKRTGEKVFLECVQDMDHENMFWYRQDPGLGLRLIYFSYDVKMKEKGDIPEGYSVSREKKERFSLILESASTNQTSMYLCASSLGTGGTYEQYFGPGTRLTVT.

The CDR3 here is CASSSPGLAGQEQYF. The CDR3 DNA reads as TGTGCCAGCAGCTCCCCGGGACTAGCGGGGCAAGAGCAGTACTTC. This chain uses TRBV5-4 with TRBJ2-7, with 13 bases that match TRBD2. The CDR3 is 15 residues long. The germline V gene encodes CDR1 SGHNT and CDR2 YYREEE (reference sequence). With 3 bases clipped from V and 7 bases from J, the junction kept 7 bases outside the gene matches.

The chain has TRBV5-1 and TRBJ2-5, with 7 nucleotides matching TRBD2. This CDR3 has 16 residues. The V and J ends lost 4 bases and 3 bases, in that order; junction bases with no gene match: 12. The germline V gene has CDR1 SGHRS and CDR2 YFSETQ. CDR3 sequence (DNA): TGCGCCAGCAGCAGGGGAGGGGATCCTGGTAAAGAGACCCAGTACTTC. Translated, it gives CASSRGGDPGKETQYF. Full variable domain (remainder filled in from reference TRBV5-1 and TRBJ2-5): KAGVTQTPRYLIKTRGQQVTLSCSPISGHRSVSWYQQTPGQGLQFLFEYFSETQRNKGNFPGRFSGRQFSNSRSEMNVSTLELGDSALYLCASSRGGDPGKETQYFGPGTRLLVL.

The J gene is TRBJ2-5, the V gene TRBV20-1, with D hard to call. Trimming left V 3 bases short and J 5 bases short, with 7 bases between. The CDR3 length is 11 residues. CDR1 is DFQATT, CDR2 SNEGSKA, per germline (reference sequence). The DNA of the CDR3 is TGCAGTGCTAGTTTTGTCGAGACCCAGTACTTC. It encodes CSASFVETQYF.

The V call is TRBV7-9, the J call TRBJ1-1; 7 bases align to TRBD1. The CDR3 is 11 residues long. Germline V lookup: CDR1 SEHNR, CDR2 FQNEAQ (reference sequence). The V and J ends lost 5 bases and 8 bases, in that order; junction bases with no gene match: 2. The CDR3 spells CASSPTGEAFF. CDR3 nucleotide sequence: TGTGCCAGCAGCCCGACAGGGGAAGCTTTCTTT.

The V gene is TRBV28, the J gene TRBJ2-7; the D is unclear. CDR1 and CDR2 (germline): MDHEN, SYDVKM. The CDR3 totals 15 residues. The V gene lost 10 bases and the J gene lost 3 bases, with 22 bases spanning the gap. This CDR3 is CATKGWAAQIYEQYF. The CDR3 DNA follows: TGTGCCACCAAAGGGTGGGCAGCCCAGATCTACGAGCAGTACTTC.